The next 12 T cell receptor beta chains were all read from a single sample in a study of shared clonotypes between healthy human individuals. Naive CD8 cells comprised CD45RO-negative, CCR7-positively selected cells, excluding terminally differentiated effector memory CD45RA+ cells. Profiled with immunoSEQ multiplex PCR; TCRdb holds only in-frame clones, not every one. The sample carries about 2.1 million clones, about 93% recorded once. Sequenced input: naive CD8+ T cells from PBMCs. The receptors come from a man aged 18 to 35 in good health. Some clones in this sample may be carry-over from other donors' samples.

This clone occurred once. This chain uses TRBV7-9 with TRBJ2-4; 10 bases match TRBD1. The CDR3 runs to 19 residues. The ends lost 2 bases at V and 0 bases at J; junction bases unmatched: 10. Germline CDR1 is SEHNR and CDR2 is FQNEAQ (reference sequence). CDR3 loop: CASSLLGQGRELAKNIQYF. CDR3 nucleotide sequence: TGTGCCAGCAGCTTATTGGGACAGGGGCGTGAGCTAGCCAAAAACATTCAGTACTTC.

The chain couples TRBV7-8 to TRBJ2-7; 7 positions match TRBD1. The CDR3 is made up of 15 amino acids. CDR1 and CDR2 (germline): SGHVS, FQNEAQ. After removal of 5 bases from V and 0 bases from J, the junction contained 7 bases not matched to a gene. Here the CDR3 reads CASSGQGERSYEQYF. The CDR3 nucleotides are TGTGCCAGCAGCGGCCAGGGGGAGCGCTCCTACGAGCAGTACTTC. The full variable domain, in which reference TRBV7-8 and TRBJ2-7 provide the parts outside the CDR3, is GAGVSQSPRYKVAKRGQDVALRCDPISGHVSLFWYQQALGQGPEFLTYFQNEAQLDKSGLPSDRFFAERPEGSVSTLKIQRTQQEDSAVYLCASSGQGERSYEQYFGPGTRLTVT.

J is TRBJ2-7 and V is TRBV28; D could derive from TRBD1 or TRBD2 (5 bases each). This CDR3 is 14 amino acids long. The germline V and J ends were trimmed by 5 bases and 0 bases, with 11 bases remaining between them. CDR1 MDHEN and CDR2 SYDVKM come from the germline V gene. CDR3 protein: CASSHWDGSYEQYF. CDR3 coding DNA: TGTGCCAGCAGTCACTGGGACGGCTCCTACGAGCAGTACTTC.

This chain uses TRBV11-2 with TRBJ2-5; TRBD1 or TRBD2 may be the D gene (5 bases each). There are 17 residues in the CDR3. Germline V gene lookup returns CDR1 SGHAT and CDR2 FQNNGV. V gave up 2 bases and J gave up 0 bases, with 16 bases separating them. CDR3 DNA sequence: TGTGCCAGCAGCTTATATCCCCATCGAGGGGACCAAGAGACCCAGTACTTC. It codes for CASSLYPHRGDQETQYF.

The CDR3 DNA reads as TGTGCCAGCAGTGCCTCTGAGACGGTGCGAGATAGCAATCAGCCCCAGCATTTT. Protein product: CASSASETVRDSNQPQHF. The chain links TRBV6-1 to TRBJ1-5; D gene unclear. V lost 4 bases and J 0 bases, leaving 19 bases between the germline ends. Germline V gene data show CDR1 as MNHNS and CDR2 as SASEGT. The CDR3 sequence is 18 residues long.

V and J are TRBV7-9 and TRBJ1-2, with a possible D match to TRBD1 (6 bases). The V gene's germline CDR1 is SEHNR and CDR2 FQNEAQ (reference sequence). Trimming cost V 3 bases and J 8 bases, with 16 bases left between them. The CDR3 runs 14 residues. The CDR3 sequence is CASSLGRTADGYTF. DNA for the CDR3: TGTGCCAGCAGCTTGGGTCGGACAGCCGACGGCTACACCTTC. Based on the CDR3 plus reference TRBV7-9 and TRBJ1-2, the full variable domain is DTGVSQNPRHKITKRGQNVTFRCDPISEHNRLYWYRQTLGQGPEFLTYFQNEAQLEKSRLLSDRFSAERPKGSFSTLEIQRTEQGDSAMYLCASSLGRTADGYTFGSGTRLTVV.

This chain links TRBV14 with TRBJ1-1; 9 bases align to TRBD1. The length of the CDR3 is 13 residues. Germline V gives CDR1 SGHDN, CDR2 FVKESK. With 4 bases clipped from V and 12 bases from J, the junction kept 9 bases outside the gene matches. CDR3 loop: CASSLGQGVFTFF. CDR3 DNA sequence: TGTGCCAGCAGCCTGGGACAGGGTGTGTTTACTTTCTTT.

The V call is TRBV4-3, the J call TRBJ2-7; 12 positions match TRBD2. V lost 2 bases and J lost 4; bases outside the gene matches: 6. Looked up from germline, CDR1 is LGHNA and CDR2 is YSLEER. This CDR3 contains 16 residues. The CDR3 nucleotides read TGCGCCAGCAGCCAATCTCTCCTAGCGGGAGGGTACGAGCAGTACTTC. Amino acids: CASSQSLLAGGYEQYF.

This clone was counted a single time. The CDR3 here is CASESGGGEQYF. CDR3 DNA: TGTGCCAGCGAATCCGGGGGAGGCGAGCAGTACTTC. This chain connects TRBV28 to TRBJ2-7; possible D gene TRBD2, 6 bases. This CDR3 has 12 residues. CDR1 is MDHEN, CDR2 SYDVKM, per germline. V was cut by 8 bases and J by 6 bases, with 14 bases left in between.

This clone was found once. Other DNA sequences from this sample encode an identical CDR3 as well. The chain has TRBV19 and TRBJ2-1, with TRBD1 matching 8 bases. The CDR3 spans 13 residues. Looked up from germline, CDR1 is LNHDA and CDR2 is SQIVND (reference sequence). V lost 9 bases, J lost 4 bases, and 5 bases stayed unmatched. In DNA form, the CDR3 reads TGTGCCAGCCGCGGACAGGGTTACAATGAGCAGTTCTTC. It is translated as CASRGQGYNEQFF.

The V gene is TRBV27, the J gene TRBJ2-5; 8 bases map to TRBD1. The CDR3 covers 15 residues. Germline V gene data show CDR1 as MNHEY and CDR2 as SMNVEV (reference sequence). J gave up 6 bases and V 5 bases, and 11 bases lay outside the gene matches. DNA for the CDR3: TGTGCCAGCAGTCCGTCGGCAGGGGGCGAGAAGACCCAGTACTTC. Protein sequence: CASSPSAGGEKTQYF.

The table lists this clone with a count of one. The J gene is TRBJ1-4, the V gene TRBV28, with a possible D match to TRBD1 (5 bases). Germline V gene lookup returns CDR1 MDHEN and CDR2 SYDVKM. Between the trimmed V and J ends, which lost 1 base and 10 bases, there was a span of 13 bases. The CDR3 covers 14 residues. CDR3 coding DNA: TGTGCCAGCAGTTTATTACGGGGGTCTGGAAAACTGTTTTTT. It translates to CASSLLRGSGKLFF.